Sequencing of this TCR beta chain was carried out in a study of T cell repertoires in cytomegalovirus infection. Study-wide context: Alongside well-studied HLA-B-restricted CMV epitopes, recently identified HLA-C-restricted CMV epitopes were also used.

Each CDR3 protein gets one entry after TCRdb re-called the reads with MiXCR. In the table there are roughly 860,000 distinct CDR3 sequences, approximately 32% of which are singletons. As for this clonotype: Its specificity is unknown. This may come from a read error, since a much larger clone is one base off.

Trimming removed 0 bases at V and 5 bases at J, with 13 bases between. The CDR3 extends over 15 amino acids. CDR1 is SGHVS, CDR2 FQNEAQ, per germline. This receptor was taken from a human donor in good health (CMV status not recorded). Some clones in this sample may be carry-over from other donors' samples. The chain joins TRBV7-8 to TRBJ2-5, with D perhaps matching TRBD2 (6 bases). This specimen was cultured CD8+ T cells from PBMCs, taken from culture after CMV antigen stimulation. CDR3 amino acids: CASSLARRGKETQYF. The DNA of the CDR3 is TGTGCCAGCAGCTTAGCGCGGAGGGGAAAGGAGACCCAGTACTTC.